This T cell receptor beta chain was sequenced for a study of T cell repertoires in cytomegalovirus infection. The overall study: Selected CMV epitopes included recently identified HLA-C-restricted ones as well as well-studied HLA-B-restricted ones. Matching HLA type and CMV infection were both indicated by public TCR beta signatures.

General observations from the study: Cumulative public TCR beta family frequency identified carriers of CMV plus the relevant HLA. Predominance within the ex vivo response was attributable to HLA-C-restricted CMV-specific TCR beta clonotypes.

Per germline, CDR1 SGHTA and CDR2 FQGNSA. The CDR3 has 12 amino acids. Deletions cut 5 bases from V and 7 bases from J, with 11 bases between. This clonotype was seen repeatedly, ten times or more. Its antigen remains unknown. TCRdb processed the reads anew with MiXCR; each CDR3 protein has one entry. The data show 700,000 to 950,000 distinct CDR3 sequences, with roughly 33% seen just once and 9.5% to 15% held by the top ten. The clonotype was recovered from a human donor in good health (CMV status not recorded). Some clones in this sample may be carry-over from other donors' samples. Sequencing was performed on cultured CD8+ T cells from PBMCs, taken from culture after CMV antigen stimulation. The chain joins TRBV7-2 to TRBJ1-1; D perhaps matches TRBD1 (5 bases). The CDR3 is CASSHGGVEAFF. The DNA for the CDR3 is TGTGCCAGCAGCCATGGGGGGGTTGAAGCTTTCTTT.